The 12 T cell receptor beta chains presented below share a single source sample, sequenced in a study of T cells after yellow fever vaccination. TCRdb used MiXCR to reprocess the 5' RACE reads, holding one entry per CDR3 protein. The sample records some 220,000 distinct CDR3 sequences, more than 3% being singletons. Sequencing used CD4+ T cells sorted from PBMCs, obtained 10 days after the yellow fever booster vaccination. Source of these receptors: a man aged 18 to 35 who received the YFV17D yellow fever vaccine.

In its sample, this clonotype was seen a few times. V usage is TRBV7-9 and J usage is TRBJ2-7; no clear D gene. The germline gives CDR1 SEHNR, CDR2 FQNEAQ (reference sequence). CDR3 length: 13 amino acids. The V and J ends lost 2 bases and 9 bases respectively, with 14 bases between them. The CDR3 nucleotides are TGTGCCAGCAGCTTAAGTAGCCAGGCCCGGCAGTACTTC. Translation gives CASSLSSQARQYF.

Ten or more counts support this clonotype. The rearrangement joins TRBV15 to TRBJ2-1; D is unresolved. The CDR3 covers 11 residues. V was pared by 5 bases and J by 7 bases, with 6 bases between. CDR1 and CDR2 from the germline V gene are LNHNV and YYDKDF (reference sequence). The CDR3 DNA sequence: TGTGCCACCAGCGGTGGGAATGAGCAGTTCTTC. Its translation: CATSGGNEQFF.

The rearrangement joins TRBV29-1 to TRBJ2-5; no clear D gene. The V end was cut by 4 bases, the J end by 4 bases, with 7 bases between. CDR3 length: 11 residues. Germline V gene lookup returns CDR1 SQVTM and CDR2 ANQGSEA. CDR3 in amino acids: CSVGLTETQYF. For the CDR3, the DNA is TGCAGCGTTGGTCTAACAGAGACCCAGTACTTC. Full variable domain (missing parts from reference TRBV29-1 and TRBJ2-5): SAVISQKPSRDICQRGTSLTIQCQVDSQVTMMFWYRQQPGQSLTLIATANQGSEATYESGFVIDKFPISRPNLTFSTLTVSNMSPEDSSIYLCSVGLTETQYFGPGTRLLVL.

This clonotype has a count of ten or more. The chain combines TRBV7-2 with TRBJ2-1; perhaps TRBD1 as D (5 bases). Per germline, CDR1 SGHTA and CDR2 FQGNSA. The CDR3 has 15 amino acids. Trimming left V 6 bases short and J 7 bases short, with 19 bases between. The CDR3 DNA reads TGTGCCAGCAGGAATGGAGACGCAGGGCGGAATGAGCAGTTCTTC. Its protein is CASRNGDAGRNEQFF.

The V and J genes are TRBV5-1 and TRBJ1-4, with D uncertain. V was cut by 2 bases and J by 5 bases, with 13 bases left in between. Germline CDR1 reads SGHRS; CDR2 reads YFSETQ. The CDR3 has 15 residues. This CDR3 is CASSFGPRVNEKLFF. For the CDR3, the DNA is TGCGCCAGCAGCTTCGGTCCTAGGGTCAATGAAAAACTGTTTTTT.

This clonotype was counted at least ten times. The chain employs TRBV18 and TRBJ1-1; D not certain. The CDR3 is 15 amino acids. V was pared by 0 bases and J by 3 bases, with 11 bases between. CDR1 is KGHSH, CDR2 LQKENI, per germline. CDR3 DNA: TGTGCCAGCTCACCACCTTCACGGGCCGACACTGAAGCTTTCTTT. The encoded protein is CASSPPSRADTEAFF. The full variable domain, its missing parts supplied by reference TRBV18 and TRBJ1-1, is NAGVMQNPRHLVRRRGQEARLRCSPMKGHSHVYWYRQLPEEGLKFMVYLQKENIIDESGMPKERFSAEFPKEGPSILRIQQVVRGDSAAYFCASSPPSRADTEAFFGQGTRLTVV.

This clonotype was recorded a few times. The chain has TRBV18 and TRBJ1-1, with D possibly TRBD1 on 6 matching bases. Germline values: CDR1 KGHSH, CDR2 LQKENI. The CDR3 is 13 residues long. V lost 11 bases to trimming and J lost 3 bases, with 16 bases between them. As DNA, the CDR3 is TGTGCCGGGGGGGGGGCCGCGGACACTGAAGCTTTCTTT. Translated, it gives CAGGGAADTEAFF.

This clonotype occurred a few times. The chain recombines TRBV5-4 with TRBJ1-1; D perhaps matches TRBD1 (6 bases). Trimming took 4 bases from V and 10 from J, leaving 17 bases between them. Germline CDR1 reads SGHNT; CDR2 reads YYREEE (reference sequence). This CDR3 contains 13 residues. The chain's CDR3 is CASSPRGWGRAFF. CDR3 nucleotides: TGTGCCAGCAGCCCCAGGGGATGGGGACGAGCTTTCTTT.

This clonotype came up many times. The chain joins TRBV4-3 to TRBJ1-6; D call uncertain. V lost 6 bases, J lost 0 bases, and 9 bases lay in between. Germline loops: CDR1 LGHNA, CDR2 YSLEER. CDR3 size: 15 residues. CDR3 residues: CASSPSLSYNSPLHF. CDR3 bases: TGCGCCAGCAGTCCCAGTCTCTCCTATAATTCACCCCTCCACTTT.

This sequence joins TRBV9 and TRBJ1-1; the D gene is possibly TRBD1 (5 bases). There are 14 residues in the CDR3. The V gene lost 0 bases and the J gene lost 6 bases, with 12 bases spanning the gap. CDR1 is SGDLS and CDR2 is YYNGEE in the germline V gene. This CDR3 is CASSVGSRVSEAFF. The CDR3 bases are TGTGCCAGCAGCGTAGGATCCAGGGTCTCTGAAGCTTTCTTT. The full variable domain, with the rest looked up from reference TRBV9 and TRBJ1-1, is DSGVTQTPKHLITATGQRVTLRCSPRSGDLSVYWYQQSLDQGLQFLIQYYNGEERAKGNILERFSAQQFPDLHSELNLSSLELGDSALYFCASSVGSRVSEAFFGQGTRLTVV.

This clonotype was observed a few times. The rearrangement joins TRBV11-2 to TRBJ1-2; TRBD1 is a possible D gene (6 bases). V lost 1 base, J lost 8 bases, and 8 bases lay in between. The CDR3 contains 12 residues. In germline, CDR1 is SGHAT, CDR2 FQNNGV. The DNA of the CDR3 is TGTGCCAGCAGCTTAGGGGGACAAGGCTACACCTTC. This gives the protein CASSLGGQGYTF.

The gene calls are TRBV12-5 and TRBJ2-1; tentative D call: TRBD1 (6 bases). The germline V and J ends were trimmed by 7 bases and 5 bases, with 24 bases remaining between them. CDR1 and CDR2 (germline): LGHNT, FRNRAP. The CDR3 totals 17 residues. The CDR3 nucleotides read TGTGCTAGTGTCCTCGAATGGGGGACATCCCTTAACAATGAGCAGTTCTTC. Translated, it gives CASVLEWGTSLNNEQFF.